This T cell receptor beta chain was recorded in a study of shared clonotypes between healthy human individuals. The data were produced by immunoSEQ multiplex PCR, yet TCRdb's version contains in-frame clones alone and is incomplete. The sample includes nearly 1,000,000 clones, 76% of them seen just once. Comments on this clone: Antigen: not known.

Study-wide points: The study generally estimated greater richness for naive than memory subsets.

Trimming stripped 2 bases from V and 2 bases from J, with 8 bases between. The germline V gene encodes CDR1 SGHRS and CDR2 YFSETQ. This CDR3 region has 14 residues. The study separated CD4+ cells into CD45RA+ naive and CD45RA-negative memory subsets. Sequencing was carried out using memory CD4+ T cells sorted from blood. Subset indicated: CD45RA-negative fraction. The rearrangement uses TRBV5-1 and TRBJ1-5; possibly TRBD1 for D (5 bases). The source is a man between 18 and 35 years old in good health. CDR3 sequence reads: CASSFLGGNQPQHF. The CDR3 nucleotides read TGCGCCAGCAGCTTTTTGGGGGGCAATCAGCCCCAGCATTTT.